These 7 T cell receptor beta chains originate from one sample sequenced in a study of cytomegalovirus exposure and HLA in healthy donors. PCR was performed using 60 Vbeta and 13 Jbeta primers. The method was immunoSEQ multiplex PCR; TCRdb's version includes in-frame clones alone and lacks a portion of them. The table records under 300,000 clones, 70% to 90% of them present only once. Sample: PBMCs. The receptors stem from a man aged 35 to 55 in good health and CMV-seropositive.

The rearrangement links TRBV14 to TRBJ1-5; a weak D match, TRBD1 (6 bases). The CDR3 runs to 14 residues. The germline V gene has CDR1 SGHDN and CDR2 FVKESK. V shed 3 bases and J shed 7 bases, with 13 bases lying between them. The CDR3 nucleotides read TGTGCCAGCAGCCAGTTAGGGGGTAACCAGCCCCAGCATTTT. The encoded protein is CASSQLGGNQPQHF.

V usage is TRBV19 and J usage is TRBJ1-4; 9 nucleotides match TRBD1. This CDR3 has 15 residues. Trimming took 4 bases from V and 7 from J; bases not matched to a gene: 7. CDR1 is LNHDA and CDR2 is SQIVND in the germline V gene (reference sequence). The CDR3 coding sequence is TGTGCCAGTAGTAAGGCCGGGACAGGGTTTGAAAAACTGTTTTTT. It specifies CASSKAGTGFEKLFF. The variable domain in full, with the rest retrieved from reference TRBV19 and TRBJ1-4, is DGGITQSPKYLFRKEGQNVTLSCEQNLNHDAMYWYRQDPGQGLRLIYYSQIVNDFQKGDIAEGYSVSREKKESFPLTVTSAQKNPTAFYLCASSKAGTGFEKLFFGSGTQLSVL.

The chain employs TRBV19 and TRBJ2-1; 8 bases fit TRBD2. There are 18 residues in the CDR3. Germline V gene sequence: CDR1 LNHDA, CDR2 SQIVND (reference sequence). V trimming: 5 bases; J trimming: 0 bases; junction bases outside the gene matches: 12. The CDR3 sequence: CASSPTSGALSSYNEQFF. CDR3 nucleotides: TGTGCCAGTAGTCCTACTAGCGGTGCTTTAAGCTCCTACAATGAGCAGTTCTTC. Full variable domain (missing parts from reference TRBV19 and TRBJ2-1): DGGITQSPKYLFRKEGQNVTLSCEQNLNHDAMYWYRQDPGQGLRLIYYSQIVNDFQKGDIAEGYSVSREKKESFPLTVTSAQKNPTAFYLCASSPTSGALSSYNEQFFGPGTRLTVL.

The CDR3 DNA follows: TGTGCCAGCAGTTTAGCGCGGGGTGAAGCTTTCTTT. This sequence encodes CASSLARGEAFF. J is TRBJ1-1 and V is TRBV27; D gene ambiguous. Germline CDR1 MNHEY, CDR2 SMNVEV (reference sequence). V was clipped by 2 bases and J by 7 bases, with 8 bases between them. This CDR3 comprises 12 residues.

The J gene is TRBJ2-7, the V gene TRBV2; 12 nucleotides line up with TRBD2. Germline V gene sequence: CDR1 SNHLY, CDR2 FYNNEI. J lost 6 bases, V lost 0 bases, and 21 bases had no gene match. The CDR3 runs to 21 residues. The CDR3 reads CASSEAGSGLAGYLGPPEQYF. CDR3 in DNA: TGTGCCAGCAGTGAAGCAGGCAGTGGACTAGCGGGATATTTGGGGCCTCCCGAGCAGTACTTC.

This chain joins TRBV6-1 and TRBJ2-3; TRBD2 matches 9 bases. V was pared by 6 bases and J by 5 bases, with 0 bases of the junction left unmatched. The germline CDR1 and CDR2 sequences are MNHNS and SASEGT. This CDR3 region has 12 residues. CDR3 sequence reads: CASRLAGDTQYF. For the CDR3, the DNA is TGTGCCAGCAGACTAGCGGGAGATACGCAGTATTTT.

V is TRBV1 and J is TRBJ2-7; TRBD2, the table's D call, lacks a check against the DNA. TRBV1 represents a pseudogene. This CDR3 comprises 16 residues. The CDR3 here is CTSSQALVANSYEQYF. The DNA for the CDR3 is TGCACCAGCAGCCAAGCATTGGTAGCGAACTCCTACGAGCAGTACTTC.